These 24 T cell receptor beta chains originate from one sample sequenced in a study of shared clonotypes between healthy human individuals. The assay was immunoSEQ multiplex PCR, and TCRdb's table has in-frame clones only and misses some. The table has more than 900,000 clones, 75% to 80% seen once. The sample comprised memory CD4+ T cells from PBMCs. The subset is: CD45RA-negative fraction. The receptors here all came from a man aged 18 to 35 in good health. Some clones in this sample may be carry-over from other donors' samples.

CDR3 loop: CASSEQGASGEKLFF. The CDR3 coding sequence is TGTGCCAGCAGTGAACAGGGGGCGTCTGGTGAAAAACTGTTTTTT. V and J are TRBV25-1 and TRBJ1-4; TRBD1 matches 8 bases. From germline, CDR1 is MGHDK and CDR2 SYGVNS. The CDR3 length is 15 residues. The trim removed 2 bases at V and 7 bases at J, leaving 6 bases unmatched. The entire variable domain, with the rest obtained from reference TRBV25-1 and TRBJ1-4, is as follows: EADIYQTPRYLVIGTGKKITLECSQTMGHDKMYWYQQDPGMELHLIHYSYGVNSTEKGDLSSESTVSRIRTEHFPLTLESARPSHTSQYLCASSEQGASGEKLFFGSGTQLSVL.

The chain recombines TRBV27 with TRBJ2-1; a possible D gene is TRBD2 (6 bases). V lost 5 bases to trimming and J lost 2 bases, with 19 bases between them. Germline loops: CDR1 MNHEY, CDR2 SMNVEV (reference sequence). The CDR3 has 17 residues. CDR3 nucleotide sequence: TGTGCCAGCAGTCCTCGGCCGGGGCGGGGAACCTACAATGAGCAGTTCTTC. This sequence encodes CASSPRPGRGTYNEQFF.

This clone was observed a handful of times. The chain combines TRBV7-8 with TRBJ2-7; the D gene is possibly TRBD2 (5 bases). Germline lookup yields CDR1 SGHVS and CDR2 FQNEAQ. The CDR3 is made up of 14 amino acids. Trimming removed 1 base at V and 4 bases at J, with 11 bases between. Here the CDR3 reads CASSLGSGVYEQYF. The CDR3 nucleotides read TGTGCCAGCAGCTTAGGGAGCGGTGTTTACGAGCAGTACTTC.

The chain couples TRBV27 to TRBJ2-2, with D unresolved. The CDR3 sequence is 16 residues long. Germline V gene sequence: CDR1 MNHEY, CDR2 SMNVEV (reference sequence). Between the trimmed V and J ends, which lost 3 bases and 2 bases, there was a span of 13 bases. The CDR3 sequence: CASSFASGSNTGELFF. In nucleotides, the CDR3 is TGTGCCAGCAGTTTCGCGTCGGGCAGCAACACCGGGGAGCTGTTTTTT.

This clone was found many times. The CDR3 nucleotides read TGTGCCAGCAGCTTTCAGGGAGGGGCCCTAAGCTCTGGAAACACCATATATTTT. This codes for CASSFQGGALSSGNTIYF. V is TRBV7-9 and J is TRBJ1-3; a weak D match, TRBD1 (5 bases). Germline V lookup: CDR1 SEHNR, CDR2 FQNEAQ (reference sequence). The V end was cut by 3 bases, the J end by 0 bases, with 18 bases between. The CDR3 is 18 residues long.

Comment on this clone: Other nucleotide sequences from this sample produce the same CDR3. The chain carries TRBV18 and TRBJ2-7; 10 bases line up with TRBD2. V lost 1 base to trimming and J lost 1 base; unmatched junction nucleotides: 1. Looked up from germline, CDR1 is KGHSH and CDR2 is LQKENI. The CDR3 loop spans 15 amino acids. CDR3 in DNA: TGTGCCAGCTCACCACTACTAGCGGGGTCCTACGAGCAGTACTTC. It encodes CASSPLLAGSYEQYF.

This clone was seen only a few times. The rearrangement joins TRBV7-3 to TRBJ2-3; 8 bases fit TRBD2. This CDR3 region has 16 residues. V dropped 5 bases and J dropped 2; count of bases not matched to a gene: 9. In germline, CDR1 is SGHTA, CDR2 FQGTGA. CDR3 sequence: CASSPGVLADTDTQYF. The CDR3 DNA is TGTGCCAGCAGCCCCGGGGTACTAGCGGACACAGATACGCAGTATTTT.

V gene TRBV27 combines with J gene TRBJ1-6; D unresolved. The germline CDR1 and CDR2 sequences are MNHEY and SMNVEV (reference sequence). Trimming took off 2 bases at V and 10 bases at J, with 18 bases between the two ends. This CDR3 spans 16 amino acids. The CDR3 sequence: CASSLIARRLGSPLHF. Here the CDR3 DNA reads TGTGCCAGCAGTTTAATTGCACGACGTCTTGGATCACCCCTCCACTTT.

This clone appeared a single time. V is TRBV9 and J is TRBJ2-1; D is ambiguous. The CDR3 sequence is 14 residues long. In germline, CDR1 is SGDLS, CDR2 YYNGEE. V was pared by 6 bases and J by 6 bases, with 16 bases between. The CDR3 DNA reads TGTGCCAGCAAGTCCGGGCCCGAGGTCAATGAGCAGTTCTTC. Encoded protein: CASKSGPEVNEQFF.

This clone was observed a few times. The gene calls are TRBV5-1 and TRBJ2-5; D could derive from TRBD1 or TRBD2 (5 bases each). The CDR3 totals 16 residues. Germline CDR1 is SGHRS and CDR2 is YFSETQ. The ends were cut back, 2 bases at V and 2 bases at J, with 16 bases in the middle. The CDR3 bases are TGCGCCAGCAGCTTAGGCAGGGAACGGAGGCAAGAGACCCAGTACTTC. Protein: CASSLGRERRQETQYF.

The CDR3: CASSATGHQPQHF. The CDR3, as DNA: TGTGCCAGCAGCGCAACAGGGCATCAGCCCCAGCATTTT. The genes are TRBV7-2 and TRBJ1-5; weak D call: TRBD1 (6 bases). Per the germline V gene, CDR1 is SGHTA and CDR2 is FQGNSA. The CDR3 loop spans 13 amino acids. The V end was cut by 5 bases, the J end by 5 bases, with 10 bases between.

This rearrangement joins TRBV28 to TRBJ1-2; TRBD1 matches at 8 bases. From germline, CDR1 is MDHEN and CDR2 SYDVKM. Losses at the gene ends were 5 bases for V and 7 bases for J; bases not matched to a gene: 9. This CDR3 region has 14 residues. CDR3 sequence: CASSPRTGWVGYTF. CDR3 sequence (DNA): TGTGCCAGCAGTCCCCGGACAGGGTGGGTTGGCTACACCTTC.

This clone was detected a few times. The junction differs from germline at one of its ends, possibly a read error. In DNA form, the CDR3 reads TGTGCCAGCAGCCCGGGGGGGCTAAATAACTCACCCCTCCACTTT. Translating gives CASSPGGLNNSPLHF. The rearrangement links TRBV9 to TRBJ1-6; possibly TRBD1 for D (6 bases). Germline CDR1 reads SGDLS; CDR2 reads YYNGEE. This CDR3 region has 15 residues.

The CDR3 bases are TGTGCCAGCAGATATGGGATTTCCTACGAGCAGTACTTC. Translation gives CASRYGISYEQYF. The chain couples TRBV6-1 to TRBJ2-7; D unresolved. V was shortened by 6 bases and J by 1 base, with 10 bases between the two germline ends. Looked up from germline, CDR1 is MNHNS and CDR2 is SASEGT. This CDR3 has 13 amino acids.

Only a few counts were recorded for this clone. The chain uses TRBV13 and TRBJ2-7; 13 bases agree with TRBD2. V shed 7 bases, J shed 7 bases, and the junction held 16 bases outside the gene matches. Germline lookup yields CDR1 PRHDT and CDR2 FYEKMQ (reference sequence). The CDR3 covers 17 residues. The CDR3 region has the DNA TGTGCCAGCACAATAGGGCCGGGACTAGCGGGAAGGGGGGAGCAGTACTTC. This translates into CASTIGPGLAGRGEQYF.

Turning to this clone: Other DNA sequences of this sample code for an identical CDR3. The V gene is TRBV28, the J gene TRBJ2-5, with a tentative D call TRBD1 (5 bases). Germline lookup yields CDR1 MDHEN and CDR2 SYDVKM. Between the trimmed V and J ends, which lost 5 bases and 2 bases, there was a span of 6 bases. The CDR3 has 12 amino acids. CDR3 in amino acids: CASSQGQETQYF. The DNA for the CDR3 is TGTGCCAGCAGTCAGGGACAAGAGACCCAGTACTTC.

This clone appeared once. CDR3 nucleotides: TGTGCCAGCAGCTTAGAAGTTCGAGGAAACACCATATATTTT. It translates to CASSLEVRGNTIYF. The genes are TRBV7-9 and TRBJ1-3; D uncertain. Germline CDR1 reads SEHNR; CDR2 reads FQNEAQ (reference sequence). V was cut by 1 base and J by 4 bases, with 8 bases left in between. The CDR3 contains 14 residues.

V usage is TRBV5-6 and J usage is TRBJ1-3; maybe TRBD1 (5 bases). The CDR3 is 14 amino acids. Germline V gene lookup returns CDR1 SGHDT and CDR2 YYEEEE. V was trimmed by 5 bases and J by 0 bases, leaving 9 bases between them. The CDR3 DNA sequence: TGTGCCAGCAGGCAGGGCGGCTCTGGAAACACCATATATTTT. Translating gives CASRQGGSGNTIYF.

This clone was seen ten or more times. The chain has TRBV7-2 and TRBJ1-4; TRBD1 is a possible D gene (6 bases). V lost 4 bases, J lost 5 bases, and 14 bases lay in between. In germline, CDR1 is SGHTA, CDR2 FQGNSA. CDR3 length: 15 amino acids. The CDR3 sequence is CASSYGGAMNEKLFF. DNA of the CDR3: TGTGCCAGCAGCTACGGGGGCGCGATGAATGAAAAACTGTTTTTT.

The chain joins TRBV5-1 to TRBJ1-1; D call uncertain. There are 14 residues in the CDR3. Deletions cut 2 bases from V and 3 bases from J, with 11 bases between. CDR1 and CDR2 from the germline V gene are SGHRS and YFSETQ. The CDR3 protein is CASSFQPGYTEAFF. CDR3 coding DNA: TGCGCCAGCAGCTTTCAGCCAGGATACACTGAAGCTTTCTTT.

This chain connects TRBV11-1 to TRBJ2-7; D not certain. V was clipped by 5 bases and J by 6 bases, with 20 bases between them. The germline CDR1 and CDR2 sequences are SGHAT and FQDESV (reference sequence). The CDR3 length is 15 residues. CDR3 in amino acids: CASSPRRSSPLEQYF. The CDR3 coding sequence is TGTGCCAGCAGCCCCAGGCGGAGCTCCCCTCTCGAGCAGTACTTC.

V usage is TRBV5-1 and J usage is TRBJ2-7; tentatively, D is TRBD2 (6 bases). The germline V and J ends were trimmed by 0 bases and 0 bases, with 10 bases remaining between them. The CDR3 extends over 15 amino acids. Germline V gene data show CDR1 as SGHRS and CDR2 as YFSETQ. CDR3 nucleotide sequence: TGCGCCAGCAGCTTGGAGGGCGGGGCCTCCTACGAGCAGTACTTC. Its protein is CASSLEGGASYEQYF.

The chain recombines TRBV15 with TRBJ2-6, with D perhaps TRBD1 (6 bases). The CDR3 contains 19 residues. Per the germline V gene, CDR1 is LNHNV and CDR2 is YYDKDF (reference sequence). Between the trimmed V and J ends, which lost 0 bases and 0 bases, there was a span of 15 bases. The CDR3 DNA sequence: TGTGCCACCAGCAGAGATCTGCGGACAGCCACCTCTGGGGCCAACGTCCTGACTTTC. It translates to CATSRDLRTATSGANVLTF.

J is TRBJ1-2 and V is TRBV7-2, with no clear D. Trimming took off 2 bases at V and 3 bases at J, with 10 bases between the two ends. This CDR3 has 14 amino acids. The germline CDR1 and CDR2 sequences are SGHTA and FQGNSA. The CDR3 is CASSLLGNDYGYTF. The DNA of the CDR3 is TGTGCCAGCAGCTTACTAGGGAACGACTATGGCTACACCTTC.